The clone carrying this T cell receptor (beta chain) came up a few times. Between the trimmed V and J ends, which lost 8 bases and 7 bases, there was a span of 15 bases. Per the germline V gene, CDR1 is MDHEN and CDR2 is SYDVKM. CDR3 length: 13 amino acids. The sample belongs to a study of blood T cell repertoires in COVID-19. Study-wide background: The United States, Italy and Spain supplied acute and convalescent COVID-19 samples. Nucleic acid was either cDNA or gDNA, and it came from T cells, B-cell-depleted T cells, or PBMCs.

In the original analysis: Amplification of reference gene primers was used by the study to estimate nucleated cell counts. Data came from immunoSEQ multiplex PCR; TCRdb stores just in-frame clones and leaves some out. The DNA gave D and trimming, while V, J and clone size come from that table. The repertoire holds approximately 470,000 clones, with 70% to 90% as singletons. This clonotype was obtained from a human donor in a cohort sampled during active COVID-19. Input material: peripheral blood. The V gene is TRBV28, the J gene TRBJ1-3; D may be TRBD1 (6 bases). The CDR3 DNA follows: TGTGCCAGCCTGCAGGGGTTTAGTAACACCATATATTTT. Translated: CASLQGFSNTIYF.